This T cell receptor beta chain was recovered during a study of blood T cell repertoires in COVID-19. About the study: The origin of the acute and convalescent COVID-19 samples was the United States, Italy and Spain. PBMCs, B-cell-depleted T cells, or T cells were the source of the cDNA or gDNA that made up the material.

The method was immunoSEQ multiplex PCR; TCRdb's version includes in-frame clones alone and lacks a portion of them. The data hold roughly 95,000 clones, with 82% observed a single time. Trimming removed 2 bases from V and 4 bases from J; junction bases left unmatched: 19. The CDR3 loop spans 20 amino acids. Germline assignment: CDR1 LGHNA and CDR2 YSLEER. The rearrangement uses TRBV4-3 and TRBJ2-7; 11 positions match TRBD2. This clonotype originated in a man older than 75 with acute or convalescent COVID-19. The sample taken for sequencing was peripheral blood. This CDR3 is CASSQLIPGLAEGSRYEQYF. The CDR3 DNA reads as TGCGCCAGCAGCCAACTTATACCGGGACTAGCGGAAGGGTCCAGGTACGAGCAGTACTTC.